A single sample gave rise to the 26 T cell receptor beta chains below, sequenced in a study of spatial heterogeneity in lung cancer. Time point indicated: blood at routine non-recurrence follow-up after resection. Whole RNA, which was extracted from tumor, nontumor lung tissue or frozen PBMC, was sequenced without any cell sorting. TCRdb itself ran the 5' RACE reads through MiXCR, one entry per CDR3 protein. The profile shows around 110,000 distinct CDR3 sequences, 12% of them singletons. The sequencing used PBMCs, collected at follow-up. The receptor set was obtained from a male donor with early-stage non-small cell lung cancer.

There are many counts of this clonotype. The gene calls are TRBV7-2 and TRBJ2-7; 9 bases align to TRBD2. The V and J ends lost 1 base and 4 bases, in that order; junction bases with no gene match: 5. Germline V gives CDR1 SGHTA, CDR2 FQGNSA. CDR3 length: 15 residues. The CDR3 DNA follows: TGTGCCAGCAGCTTAGTAACGAGCGGGGGGTACGAGCAGTACTTC. Protein sequence: CASSLVTSGGYEQYF. The variable domain in full, completed from reference TRBV7-2 and TRBJ2-7, reads GAGVSQSPSNKVTEKGKDVELRCDPISGHTALYWYRQSLGQGLEFLIYFQGNSAPDKSGLPSDRFSAERTGGSVSTLTIQRTQQEDSAVYLCASSLVTSGGYEQYFGPGTRLTVT.

Many counts were recorded for this clonotype. As DNA, the CDR3 is TGTGCCAGCAGCGTAGACCCCGGACCGGGCTATGGCTACACCTTC. This gives the protein CASSVDPGPGYGYTF. The chain carries TRBV9 and TRBJ1-2; D uncertain. With 0 bases removed from V and 4 bases from J, the gap between germline ends came to 13 bases. The CDR3 totals 15 residues. Germline V gene lookup returns CDR1 SGDLS and CDR2 YYNGEE.

In this sample, this clonotype turned up a few times. V and J are TRBV5-1 and TRBJ1-1, with TRBD1 as a possible D gene (5 bases). Per the germline V gene, CDR1 is SGHRS and CDR2 is YFSETQ. The CDR3 totals 15 residues. V was cut by 4 bases and J by 8 bases, with 21 bases left in between. In nucleotides, the CDR3 is TGCGCCAGCAGCCGGGACGGGAGTGGGGTTTTGGAAGCTTTCTTT. Translating it yields CASSRDGSGVLEAFF.

This clonotype was observed at least ten times. The V call is TRBV6-2 or TRBV6-3, the J call TRBJ1-5; 7 bases fit TRBD1. J lost 7 bases, V lost 6 bases, and 9 bases had no gene match. Germline V gene sequence: CDR1 MNHEY, CDR2 SVGEGT. The CDR3 consists of 14 residues. CDR3 region: CASRSTGNGQPQHF. CDR3 coding DNA: TGTGCCAGCAGGTCGACAGGGAATGGACAGCCCCAGCATTTT.

There are a few counts of this clonotype. The chain links TRBV6-5 to TRBJ1-3; no reliable D call. Germline V gene sequence: CDR1 MNHEY, CDR2 SVGAGI. V lost 5 bases and J 2 bases, leaving 7 bases between the germline ends. This CDR3 is 13 amino acids long. The CDR3 sequence: CASSPRTGNTIYF. CDR3 DNA: TGTGCCAGCAGTCCTCGAACTGGAAACACCATATATTTT.

This clonotype occurred many times. The V and J genes are TRBV10-3 and TRBJ2-3; 8 positions agree with TRBD1. Germline loops: CDR1 ENHRY, CDR2 SYGVKD. CDR3 size: 15 residues. The V and J ends lost 2 bases and 0 bases, in that order; junction bases with no gene match: 1. CDR3 DNA: TGTGCCATCAGTGAGAGACAGGGGAGCACAGATACGCAGTATTTT. Amino acid sequence: CAISERQGSTDTQYF.

This chain links TRBV20-1 with TRBJ2-6; perhaps TRBD1 as D (6 bases). V gave up 6 bases and J gave up 0 bases, with 12 bases separating them. CDR3 length: 15 amino acids. Germline CDR1 is DFQATT and CDR2 is SNEGSKA (reference sequence). The CDR3 spells CSAQRTDSGANVLTF. CDR3 sequence (DNA): TGCAGTGCCCAGAGGACAGACTCTGGGGCCAACGTCCTGACTTTC.

This clonotype was found a few times. V gene TRBV6-5 combines with J gene TRBJ2-5, with D possibly TRBD1 on 6 matching bases. The CDR3 length is 14 residues. CDR1 is MNHEY and CDR2 is SVGAGI in the germline V gene. The V and J ends lost 6 bases and 10 bases respectively, with 21 bases between them. This chain's CDR3 is CASRSGHSNFFQYF. CDR3 sequence (DNA): TGTGCCAGCAGATCGGGACACTCCAATTTCTTCCAGTACTTC.

This clonotype was counted many times. This chain connects TRBV6-1 to TRBJ2-1, with 9 bases matching TRBD1. V gave up 4 bases and J gave up 3 bases; unmatched junction bases: 13. This CDR3 has 18 residues. CDR1 and CDR2 from the germline V gene are MNHNS and SASEGT. The CDR3 loop reads CASSGEGQGKGNYNEQFF. CDR3 bases: TGTGCCAGCAGTGGAGAGGGACAGGGAAAAGGGAACTACAATGAGCAGTTCTTC.

This chain connects TRBV11-2 to TRBJ1-1; 12 bases are shared with TRBD1. Germline V lookup: CDR1 SGHAT, CDR2 FQNNGV. CDR3 length: 14 residues. J lost 5 bases, V lost 4 bases, and 2 bases had no gene match. This chain's CDR3 is CASSWDRGRTEAFF. The DNA of the CDR3 is TGTGCCAGCAGCTGGGACAGGGGGCGTACTGAAGCTTTCTTT.

This chain links TRBV7-2 with TRBJ1-2; no clear D gene. From germline, CDR1 is SGHTA and CDR2 FQGNSA. The CDR3 has 13 amino acids. V dropped 5 bases and J dropped 7 bases, with 14 bases sitting between them. In nucleotides, the CDR3 is TGTGCCAGCAGCCTTCTGCCGGGTACTGGCTACACCTTC. The encoded protein is CASSLLPGTGYTF.

The gene calls are TRBV7-8 and TRBJ1-2; 10 bases align to TRBD1. This CDR3 is built from 15 residues. V shed 3 bases and J 1 base; nucleotides not matched to a gene: 2. CDR1 and CDR2 (germline): SGHVS, FQNEAQ. DNA of the CDR3: TGTGCCAGCAGCTTGGGACAGGGGTATAACTATGGCTACACCTTC. Its protein product is CASSLGQGYNYGYTF.

This chain links TRBV4-1 with TRBJ2-1; 8 bases line up with TRBD2. V lost 0 bases, J lost 7 bases, and 8 bases stayed unmatched. Looked up from germline, CDR1 is MGHRA and CDR2 is YSYEKL. The CDR3 covers 16 residues. This CDR3 reads CASSQEGIAGKNEQFF. In nucleotides, the CDR3 is TGCGCCAGCAGCCAAGAGGGGATAGCGGGGAAAAATGAGCAGTTCTTC.

The V gene is TRBV12-3 or TRBV12-4, the J gene TRBJ2-2; TRBD1 matches at 8 bases. There are 15 residues in the CDR3. V shed 7 bases, J shed 2 bases, and the junction held 6 bases outside the gene matches. The CDR3 coding sequence is TGTGCCAGCAAGTCCGGGACAGGCAACACCGGGGAGCTGTTTTTT. Its translation: CASKSGTGNTGELFF.

On this clonotype: Because the CDR3's place on the DNA is in doubt, the DNA is left out and the CDR3 is given as listed by TCRdb. This chain joins TRBV28 and TRBJ2-2; TRBD1 is taken as the D call from the table, unchecked against the DNA. The CDR3 is made up of 13 amino acids, end residues included. Germline V lookup: CDR1 MDHEN, CDR2 SYDVKM. CDR3 amino acids: CASRRQYVGELFF.

This clonotype has only a few counts. This chain connects TRBV7-9 to TRBJ2-1; unclear D gene. Between the trimmed V and J ends, which lost 7 bases and 7 bases, there was a span of 8 bases. The CDR3 sequence is 11 residues long. CDR1 is SEHNR and CDR2 is FQNEAQ in the germline V gene (reference sequence). This CDR3 reads CASTDENEQFF. The DNA of the CDR3 is TGTGCCAGCACCGATGAGAATGAGCAGTTCTTC.

There are a few counts of this clonotype. This sequence joins TRBV6-5 and TRBJ1-1; 10 bases are shared with TRBD1. The CDR3 is made up of 14 amino acids. V dropped 6 bases and J dropped 6; count of bases not matched to a gene: 7. Germline values: CDR1 MNHEY, CDR2 SVGAGI. The DNA of the CDR3 is TGTGCCAGCAGCGGGGACAGGGGTAAGGCTGAAGCTTTCTTT. As protein: CASSGDRGKAEAFF.

The chain has TRBV20-1 and TRBJ2-6; D may be TRBD2 (6 bases). Germline V gene sequence: CDR1 DFQATT, CDR2 SNEGSKA (reference sequence). The germline V and J ends were trimmed by 1 base and 2 bases, with 12 bases remaining between them. CDR3 length: 16 residues. Written as DNA, the CDR3 is TGCAGTGCTAGAGCGCGGGGCAGGGCTGGGGCCAACGTCCTGACTTTC. Protein product: CSARARGRAGANVLTF.

This clonotype was recorded a few times. The chain uses TRBV10-2 and TRBJ1-5; no firm D call. The CDR3 is 12 amino acids. The ends were cut back, 3 bases at V and 5 bases at J, with 5 bases in the middle. Per the germline V gene, CDR1 is WSHSY and CDR2 is SAAADI. This CDR3 reads CASSDLYQPQHF. In nucleotides, the CDR3 is TGCGCCAGCAGTGACTTATATCAGCCCCAGCATTTT.

The rearrangement joins TRBV10-3 to TRBJ1-5; TRBD1 might be the D (6 bases). Per the germline V gene, CDR1 is ENHRY and CDR2 is SYGVKD. V gave up 0 bases and J gave up 1 base, with 10 bases separating them. CDR3 size: 16 residues. The CDR3 spells CAISESVGGSNQPQHF. CDR3 bases: TGTGCCATCAGTGAGTCAGTAGGGGGGAGCAATCAGCCCCAGCATTTT.

This clonotype was seen at least ten times. The V gene is TRBV12-3 or TRBV12-4, the J gene TRBJ1-2; D remains ambiguous. The V and J ends lost 2 bases and 3 bases respectively, with 10 bases between them. This CDR3 has 14 amino acids. In DNA form, the CDR3 reads TGTGCCAGCAGTTTATGGGGATCGGACTATGGCTACACCTTC. Translated, it gives CASSLWGSDYGYTF.

This clonotype was observed a handful of times. CDR3 sequence (DNA): TGTGCCAGCAGCTTAGCACGGGGGGACGCCGGCGAGCAGTACTTC. Translation: CASSLARGDAGEQYF. This chain connects TRBV11-1 to TRBJ2-7; 7 bases match TRBD2. The CDR3 length is 15 residues. Per the germline V gene, CDR1 is SGHAT and CDR2 is FQDESV (reference sequence). The V segment lost 0 bases and the J segment 6 bases; nucleotides outside the gene matches: 8.

The gene calls are TRBV7-9 and TRBJ1-6; D is ambiguous. V was shortened by 0 bases and J by 0 bases, with 12 bases between the two germline ends. The CDR3 runs to 18 residues. Per germline, CDR1 SEHNR and CDR2 FQNEAQ (reference sequence). In nucleotides, the CDR3 is TGTGCCAGCAGCTTAGCCTCCGGGGTTAGCTCCTATAATTCACCCCTCCACTTT. It yields the protein CASSLASGVSSYNSPLHF.

This clonotype came up a few times. The chain has TRBV5-6 and TRBJ2-5; D gene ambiguous. This CDR3 region has 11 residues. Germline loops: CDR1 SGHDT, CDR2 YYEEEE. V lost 9 bases to trimming and J lost 5 bases, with 11 bases between them. CDR3 loop: CATTVGETQYF. DNA for the CDR3: TGTGCCACCACCGTGGGGGAGACCCAGTACTTC.

This clonotype showed up many times. J is TRBJ1-6 and V is TRBV27; D is perhaps TRBD1 (5 bases). The V and J ends lost 5 bases and 4 bases respectively, with 15 bases between them. The V gene's germline CDR1 is MNHEY and CDR2 SMNVEV (reference sequence). The CDR3 length is 16 residues. CDR3 in amino acids: CASSERGPIYNSPLHF. The DNA of the CDR3 is TGTGCCAGCAGTGAAAGGGGCCCTATTTATAATTCACCCCTCCACTTT.

V usage is TRBV7-9 and J usage is TRBJ1-1; 9 bases are a match to TRBD1. Looked up from germline, CDR1 is SEHNR and CDR2 is FQNEAQ (reference sequence). The CDR3 runs 14 residues. V was clipped by 7 bases and J by 6 bases; unmatched bases: 9. The CDR3 region is CASNPQGATPEAFF. As DNA, the CDR3 is TGTGCCAGCAACCCACAGGGGGCGACCCCTGAAGCTTTCTTT.